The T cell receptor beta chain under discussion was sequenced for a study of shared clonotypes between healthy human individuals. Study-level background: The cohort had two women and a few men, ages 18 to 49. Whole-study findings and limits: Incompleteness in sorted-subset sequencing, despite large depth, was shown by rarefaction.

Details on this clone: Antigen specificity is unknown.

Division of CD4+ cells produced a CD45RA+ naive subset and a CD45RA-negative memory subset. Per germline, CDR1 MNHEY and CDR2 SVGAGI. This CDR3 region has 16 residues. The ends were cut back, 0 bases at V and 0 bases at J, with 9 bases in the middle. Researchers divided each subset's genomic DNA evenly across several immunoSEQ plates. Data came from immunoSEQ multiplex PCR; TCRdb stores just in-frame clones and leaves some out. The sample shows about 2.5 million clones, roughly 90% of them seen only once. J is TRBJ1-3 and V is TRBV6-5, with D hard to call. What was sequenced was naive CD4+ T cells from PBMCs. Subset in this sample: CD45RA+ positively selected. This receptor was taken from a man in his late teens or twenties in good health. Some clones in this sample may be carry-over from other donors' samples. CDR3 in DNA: TGTGCCAGCAGTTACTCGACACCACTCTCTGGAAACACCATATATTTT. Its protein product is CASSYSTPLSGNTIYF.